This T cell receptor beta chain originates from a study of T cells in Graves' hyperthyroidism and ophthalmopathy. Graves' hyperthyroidism showing no ophthalmopathy progression within 18 months was considered stable. Diagnoses were made from clinical symptoms, serum measures (thyroxine and TRAb), thyroid ultrasound and orbital computed tomography. Researchers took RNA transcripts and amplified the TCR beta CDR3 regions from them. First-round RT-PCR with HTBI primers amplified the TCR CDR3 region. TCRdb processed the multiplex PCR reads anew with MiXCR; each CDR3 protein has one entry. In the table there are under 350,000 distinct CDR3 sequences, 15% to 20% of which are singletons. The sequenced sample was blood. This clonotype was sampled from a woman aged 50 to 60 with Graves' hyperthyroidism.

CDR3 residues: CASSGTGGSREQFF. CDR3 DNA: TGTGCCAGCAGTGGGACAGGGGGTTCGAGGGAGCAGTTCTTC. This chain connects TRBV28 to TRBJ2-1, with 11 bases lining up with TRBD1. CDR1 is MDHEN and CDR2 is SYDVKM in the germline V gene. J was trimmed by 10 bases and V by 5 bases; bases with no gene match: 7. The CDR3 contains 14 residues.